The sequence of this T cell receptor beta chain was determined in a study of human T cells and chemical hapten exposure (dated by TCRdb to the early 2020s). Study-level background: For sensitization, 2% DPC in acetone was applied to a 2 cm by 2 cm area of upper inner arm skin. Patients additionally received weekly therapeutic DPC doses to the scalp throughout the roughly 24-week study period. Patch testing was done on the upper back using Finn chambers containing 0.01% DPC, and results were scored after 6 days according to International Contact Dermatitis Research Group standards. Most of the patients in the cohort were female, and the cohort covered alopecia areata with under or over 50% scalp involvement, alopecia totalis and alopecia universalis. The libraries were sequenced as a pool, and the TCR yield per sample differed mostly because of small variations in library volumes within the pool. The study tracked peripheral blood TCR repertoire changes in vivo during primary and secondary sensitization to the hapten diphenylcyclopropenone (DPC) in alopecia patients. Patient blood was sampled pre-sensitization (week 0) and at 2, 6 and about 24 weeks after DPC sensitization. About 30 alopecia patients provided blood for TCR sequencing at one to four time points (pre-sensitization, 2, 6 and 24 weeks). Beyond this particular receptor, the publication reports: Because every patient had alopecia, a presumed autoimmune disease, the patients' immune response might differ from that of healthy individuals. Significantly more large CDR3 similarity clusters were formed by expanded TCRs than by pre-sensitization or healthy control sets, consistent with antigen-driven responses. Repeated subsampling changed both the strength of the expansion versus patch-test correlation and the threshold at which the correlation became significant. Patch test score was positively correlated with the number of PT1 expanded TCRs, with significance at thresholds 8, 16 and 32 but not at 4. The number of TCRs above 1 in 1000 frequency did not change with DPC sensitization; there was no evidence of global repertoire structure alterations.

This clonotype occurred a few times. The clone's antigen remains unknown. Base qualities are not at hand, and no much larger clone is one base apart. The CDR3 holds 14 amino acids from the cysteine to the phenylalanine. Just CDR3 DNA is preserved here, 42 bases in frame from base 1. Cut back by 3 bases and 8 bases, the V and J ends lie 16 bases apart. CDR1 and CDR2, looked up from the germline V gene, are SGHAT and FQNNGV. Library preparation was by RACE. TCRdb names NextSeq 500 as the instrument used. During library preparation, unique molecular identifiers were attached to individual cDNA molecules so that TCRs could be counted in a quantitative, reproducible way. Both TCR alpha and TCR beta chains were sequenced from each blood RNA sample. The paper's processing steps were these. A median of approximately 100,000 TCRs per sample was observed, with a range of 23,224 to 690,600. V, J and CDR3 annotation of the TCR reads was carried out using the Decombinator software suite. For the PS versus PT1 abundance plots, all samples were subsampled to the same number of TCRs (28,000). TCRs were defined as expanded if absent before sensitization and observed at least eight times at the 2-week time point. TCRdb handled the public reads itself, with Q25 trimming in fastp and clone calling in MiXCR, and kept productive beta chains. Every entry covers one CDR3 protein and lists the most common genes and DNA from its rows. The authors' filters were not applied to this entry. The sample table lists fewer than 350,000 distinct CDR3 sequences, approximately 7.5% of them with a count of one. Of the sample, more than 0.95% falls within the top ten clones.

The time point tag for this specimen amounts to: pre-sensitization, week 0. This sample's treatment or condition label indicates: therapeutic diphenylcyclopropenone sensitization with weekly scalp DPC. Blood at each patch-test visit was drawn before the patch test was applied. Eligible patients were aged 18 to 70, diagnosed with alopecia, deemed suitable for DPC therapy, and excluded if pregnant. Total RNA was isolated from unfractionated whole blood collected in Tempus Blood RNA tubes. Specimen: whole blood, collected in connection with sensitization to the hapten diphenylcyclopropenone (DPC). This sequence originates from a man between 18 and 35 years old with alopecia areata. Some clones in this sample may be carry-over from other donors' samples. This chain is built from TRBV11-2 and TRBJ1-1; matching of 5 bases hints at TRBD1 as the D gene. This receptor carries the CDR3 CASSFGAGGSEAFF. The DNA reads TGTGCCAGCAGCTTCGGGGCAGGCGGTTCGGAAGCTTTCTTT.